A single TCR beta chain is shown here with its context. This clone was recorded only once. No antigen is known for it. No clone much larger than this one lies a single base away; base qualities are absent. Receptors were amplified or captured by the immunoSEQ multiplex PCR assay. DNA from the cultured and isolated CD4+ T cells underwent TCR beta CDR3 sequencing. Per the original workflow: Non-productive TCR sequences were discarded, and reads were trimmed to the CDR3 region, with only CDR3s of 7 or more amino acids retained. The MANAFEST web app was used to pick out antigen-specific clonotypes by comparing their expansion in peptide wells with that in reference cultures. For clones to be considered positive, expansion at FDR<0.05 versus reference and all other wells, an odds ratio above 5, and a frequency above 0.1% in two replicate wells were required. Clonotypes significantly expanded in SARS-CoV-2 spike wells and in at least one common cold coronavirus spike condition were defined as cross-reactive. Using the stringdist R package, CDR3 similarity was measured by Levenshtein distance, and unrooted trees were constructed with ape in R 3.6.1. The clones in this table, taken by TCRdb from immuneACCESS, are in-frame only. Not every clone is retained; where verified, under half of the shortfall comes from an unresolved V gene, and the cause of the rest is unknown. V and J calls and clone size are as listed in that table; D and trimming were resolved from the DNA. This sample has fewer than 30,000 clones in its table, and under 85% of those were observed once. The ten top clones hold 30% of the sample.

This sample stems from a study of vaccination effects on CD4 cells after COVID-19 (dated by TCRdb to between 2021 and 2024). General notes on the study: Participants received two doses of either the BNT162b2 or the mRNA-1273 mRNA SARS-CoV-2 vaccine. The full study included fewer than eleven COVID-19 convalescent patients and several SARS-CoV-2-naive healthy vaccine recipients. The study compared SARS-CoV-2 spike-specific CD4+ TCR repertoires before and after mRNA vaccination in COVID-19 convalescent patients and infection-naive vaccine recipients. The Oncomine TCR Beta short-read assay on an Illumina iSeq 100 was used to sequence cultures from other donors in the study.

According to the germline V gene (reference sequence), CDR1 reads DFQATT and CDR2 reads SNEGSKA. V is clipped by 3 bases and J by 0 bases, and the sequence between their germline boundaries is 12 bases long. The CDR3 covers 16 residues, taking in both the cysteine and the phenylalanine. The sequence is cut down to CDR3 DNA, 48 bases in frame from base 1. The full study reports these points: Only a small number of convalescent patients were included, and no early post-infection timepoints were available, which limited the study. Both infection-induced and vaccine-induced clones contracted markedly at late post-vaccination timepoints, which is consistent with waning T cell responses. In healthy vaccine recipients, vaccine-induced clones were almost all SARS-CoV-2 mono-reactive, with only 1 of 255 cross-reactive with common cold coronaviruses.

To identify antigen-specific CD4+ T cell clonotypes by their expansion, the ViraFEST assay first stimulated PBMC with viral peptide pools and then applied TCR sequencing. After more than 9 days of culture, CD4+ T cells were isolated with the EasySep CD4+ T cell isolation kit. The absence of prior SARS-CoV-2 infection in healthy vaccine recipients was confirmed by negative nucleocapsid antibodies before and after vaccination. Approximately 2 million PBMC per well were cultured in IMDM with roughly 5% human AB serum, 10 IU/ml IL-2 and gentamicin, plus 10 ug/ml peptides. On days 3 and 7, half of the culture medium was replaced with fresh IL-2-containing medium. Unless noted otherwise, every peptide stimulation condition was cultured in triplicate wells. PBMC were separated from whole blood using Ficoll-Paque Plus gradient centrifugation and were then either cryopreserved at -140C or used fresh. Overlapping peptide pools spanned the spike proteins of SARS-CoV-2 and the common cold coronaviruses HCoV-NL63, HCoV-OC43 and HCoV-229E. Genomic DNA was extracted from cultured CD4+ T cells with the QIAamp micro DNA kit.

This chain joins TRBV20-1 to TRBJ1-6; the D gene is perhaps TRBD1, on 5 matching bases. Specimen: CD4+ T cells from PBMCs cultured with SARS-CoV-2 spike peptides, collected before COVID-19 vaccination. According to the study, the label for this sample's cell subset or site signals: SARS-CoV-2 spike overlapping peptide pool stimulation. The sequence was obtained from a human donor who received a COVID-19 vaccine. CDR3 region: CSASQTGSSYNSPLHF. The nucleotide sequence is TGCAGTGCTAGTCAAACAGGAAGCTCCTATAATTCACCCCTCCACTTT.